This entry features one T cell receptor (beta chain) sequence. No antigen is known for it. Germline V gene sequence: CDR1 SGHRS, CDR2 YFSETQ. Trimming left V 2 bases short and J 5 bases short, with 10 bases between. CDR3 length equals 13 residues. Investigators reverse transcribed all isolated RNA, so they sequenced expressed TCRB transcripts. Libraries were prepared by immunoSEQ multiplex PCR; TCRdb keeps only in-frame clonotypes and omits some of them. The table shows about 640,000 clones, with 12% occurring only once. This specimen belongs to a study of beta chain features in type 1 diabetes. Whole-study results and caveats: The similarity of naive, central memory and Treg TCRB repertoires appeared greater among patients than among healthy donors. In every one of the four CD4+ subsets, TCRB CDR3s were moderately but significantly shorter in Type 1 diabetes patients. The VDJ junctions of type 1 diabetes patients carried fewer insertions and more deletions. It was possible that PCR favored shorter templates, equally so in patients and controls.

Central memory, naive, regulatory and stem cell-like memory CD4+ cells were sorted by CD45RO/CCR7/CD25/CD127/CD95/CD27. The J gene is TRBJ2-5, the V gene TRBV5-1, with D possibly being TRBD2 (6 bases). Sequencing input: naive CD4+ T cells from blood. The clonotype comes from a man aged 25-40 years with type 1 diabetes. The CDR3 sequence: CASSFERVETQYF. As DNA, the CDR3 is TGCGCCAGCAGCTTCGAGCGGGTGGAGACCCAGTACTTC. The full variable domain, its missing parts supplied by reference TRBV5-1 and TRBJ2-5, is KAGVTQTPRYLIKTRGQQVTLSCSPISGHRSVSWYQQTPGQGLQFLFEYFSETQRNKGNFPGRFSGRQFSNSRSEMNVSTLELGDSALYLCASSFERVETQYFGPGTRLLVL.